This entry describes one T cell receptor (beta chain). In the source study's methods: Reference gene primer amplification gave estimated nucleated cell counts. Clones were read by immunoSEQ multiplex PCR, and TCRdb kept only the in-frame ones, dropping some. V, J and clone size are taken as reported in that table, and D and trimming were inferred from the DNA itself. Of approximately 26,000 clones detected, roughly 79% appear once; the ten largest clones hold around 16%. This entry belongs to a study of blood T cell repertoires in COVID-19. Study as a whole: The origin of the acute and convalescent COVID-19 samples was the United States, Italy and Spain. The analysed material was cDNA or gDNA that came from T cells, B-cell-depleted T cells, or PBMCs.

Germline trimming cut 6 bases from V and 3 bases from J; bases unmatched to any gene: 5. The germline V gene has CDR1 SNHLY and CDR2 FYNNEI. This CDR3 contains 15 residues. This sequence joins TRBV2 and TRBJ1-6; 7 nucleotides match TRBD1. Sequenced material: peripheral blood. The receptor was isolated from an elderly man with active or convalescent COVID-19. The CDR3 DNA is TGTGCCAGCAGGATCGGACAGGTCTATAATTCACCCCTCCACTTT. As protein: CASRIGQVYNSPLHF.